These 20 T cell receptor beta chains share one sample of origin, sequenced in a study of cytomegalovirus exposure and HLA in healthy donors. Using immunoSEQ multiplex PCR, the repertoire was profiled, and TCRdb retains in-frame clones only, with some absent. The sample yields just under 75,000 clones, just under 95% seen once. The specimen sequenced was PBMCs. The receptors come from a woman under 30 in good health and CMV-seropositive.

The J gene is TRBJ2-5, the V gene TRBV6-5; D might be TRBD1 (6 bases). Judging by the DNA end, TRBJ2-7 fits better; the J call may be wrong. This CDR3 comprises 14 residues. Germline loops: CDR1 MNHEY, CDR2 SVGAGI. The CDR3 DNA reads TGTGCCAGCCACGACAGGACTTCTCTCTACGAGCAGTACTTC. This sequence encodes CASHDRTSLYEQYF.

The genes are TRBV9 and TRBJ2-2, with D tentatively TRBD2 (5 bases). CDR1 SGDLS and CDR2 YYNGEE come from the germline V gene. V lost 0 bases and J lost 2, with 11 bases in between. The CDR3 length is 16 residues. CDR3 DNA: TGTGCCAGCAGCGTAGCCGGGGAGCTAAACACCGGGGAGCTGTTTTTT. Translated: CASSVAGELNTGELFF.

J is TRBJ2-7 and V is TRBV27; D not certain. Trimming shortened V by 3 bases and J by 5 bases, and 14 bases separated the two germline ends. CDR3 size: 14 residues. Germline lookup yields CDR1 MNHEY and CDR2 SMNVEV (reference sequence). The CDR3 sequence: CASSLRTGSDEQYF. Here the CDR3 DNA reads TGTGCCAGCAGTTTGCGTACCGGGTCCGACGAGCAGTACTTC.

The chain is built from TRBV12-5 and TRBJ1-1, with D tentatively TRBD1 (5 bases). Trimming took off 5 bases at V and 1 base at J, with 14 bases between the two ends. This CDR3 comprises 15 residues. Germline-derived CDR1 and CDR2 are LGHNT and FRNRAP. In DNA, the CDR3 is TGTGCTAGTGGTATCCGTGGGGCGGCGAACACTGAAGCTTTCTTT. It yields the protein CASGIRGAANTEAFF.

CDR3 in amino acids: CASSLSAGEETQYF. Here the CDR3 DNA reads TGCGCCAGCAGCTTGTCGGCAGGGGAAGAGACCCAGTACTTC. The chain is built from TRBV5-1 and TRBJ2-5, with D perhaps TRBD1 (6 bases). V was clipped by 1 base and J by 3 bases, with 10 bases between them. The CDR3 loop spans 14 amino acids. The germline CDR1 and CDR2 sequences are SGHRS and YFSETQ.

The gene calls are TRBV28 and TRBJ1-2; D is uncertain. The CDR3 length is 12 residues. Germline V gene data show CDR1 as MDHEN and CDR2 as SYDVKM. V lost 4 bases to trimming and J lost 4 bases, with 7 bases between them. The CDR3 nucleotides read TGTGCCAGCAGTTCGGGAGTCTATGGCTACACCTTC. Amino acid sequence: CASSSGVYGYTF.

The chain joins TRBV6-5 to TRBJ1-2; 10 nucleotides align to TRBD1. The CDR3 has 15 residues. The V gene's germline CDR1 is MNHEY and CDR2 SVGAGI. With V trimmed by 5 bases and J by 4 bases, 7 bases remained unmatched. The CDR3 spells CASSPGTGAIYGYTF. CDR3 bases: TGTGCCAGCAGTCCCGGGACAGGGGCTATCTATGGCTACACCTTC.

This sequence joins TRBV2 and TRBJ2-5; TRBD2 matches 9 bases. Germline V gene sequence: CDR1 SNHLY, CDR2 FYNNEI. The CDR3 runs 14 residues. With 6 bases clipped from V and 10 bases from J, the junction kept 12 bases outside the gene matches. The CDR3 region has the DNA TGTGCCAGCAGGGAATTCGTAGCGGGAGAATTCCAGTACTTC. Encoded protein: CASREFVAGEFQYF.

V usage is TRBV6-5 and J usage is TRBJ2-7, with TRBD1 identical over 7 bases. CDR3 length: 14 amino acids. Germline assignment: CDR1 MNHEY and CDR2 SVGAGI. The junction had 11 bases not matched to a gene; V was cut back by 6 bases and J by 6 bases. The CDR3 loop is CASRRETGPGEQYF. CDR3 in DNA: TGTGCCAGCAGAAGGGAGACAGGGCCAGGCGAGCAGTACTTC.

This clone was counted a single time. The genes are TRBV7-2 and TRBJ2-4; possibly TRBD1 for D (5 bases). The CDR3 contains 14 residues. Between the trimmed V and J ends, which lost 5 bases and 3 bases, there was a span of 11 bases. Looked up from germline, CDR1 is SGHTA and CDR2 is FQGNSA. This CDR3 is CASSKYRGKNIQYF. The CDR3 bases are TGTGCCAGCAGCAAGTATAGGGGCAAAAACATTCAGTACTTC.

The J gene is TRBJ1-5, the V gene TRBV18; 7 bases are a match to TRBD1. V dropped 1 base and J dropped 4; count of bases not matched to a gene: 7. The germline gives CDR1 KGHSH, CDR2 LQKENI. The CDR3 is made up of 16 amino acids. CDR3 coding DNA: TGTGCCAGCTCACCACGCGGGACAGACGGTAATCAGCCCCAGCATTTT. It codes for CASSPRGTDGNQPQHF.

This chain connects TRBV7-2 to TRBJ1-1, with unresolved D. The CDR3 covers 14 residues. The ends were cut back, 3 bases at V and 6 bases at J, with 14 bases in the middle. Germline lookup yields CDR1 SGHTA and CDR2 FQGNSA. The CDR3 DNA reads as TGTGCCAGCAGCTTGTTGCAGCGGTCCGCTGAAGCTTTCTTT. This gives the protein CASSLLQRSAEAFF.

The chain has TRBV6-4 and TRBJ2-7; 7 bases match TRBD1. The germline V gene has CDR1 MRHNA and CDR2 SNTAGT. V lost 4 bases, J lost 2 bases, and 8 bases stayed unmatched. The CDR3 has 15 amino acids. The CDR3 nucleotides read TGTGCCAGCAGTGCTTCCGGGACAGAGCCCTACGAGCAGTACTTC. Translating it yields CASSASGTEPYEQYF.

This clone was counted once. The chain links TRBV5-6 to TRBJ2-3; TRBD2 matches at 13 bases. V lost 0 bases to trimming and J lost 5 bases; unmatched junction nucleotides: 6. This CDR3 contains 17 residues. Germline values: CDR1 SGHDT, CDR2 YYEEEE. The CDR3 DNA reads TGTGCCAGCAGCTTGGGACTAGCGGGAGGAATGAGAGATACGCAGTATTTT. This gives the protein CASSLGLAGGMRDTQYF.

This clone was found once. The CDR3 here is CASSETASRSYEQYF. The CDR3 nucleotides are TGTGCCAGCAGCGAAACAGCCTCCCGAAGTTACGAGCAGTACTTC. This sequence joins TRBV7-2 and TRBJ2-7; the D is unclear. CDR3 size: 15 residues. The V gene's germline CDR1 is SGHTA and CDR2 FQGNSA. Trimming took 5 bases from V and 4 from J, leaving 18 bases between them.

The chain has TRBV6-1 and TRBJ1-4; no reliable D call. Trimming removed 4 bases from V and 5 bases from J, with 14 bases in between. Germline-derived CDR1 and CDR2 are MNHNS and SASEGT. The length of the CDR3 is 15 residues. CDR3 DNA: TGTGCCAGCAGTGCCCCTAACCCTTGGAATGAAAAACTGTTTTTT. Residues: CASSAPNPWNEKLFF.

This clone showed up just once. J is TRBJ2-7 and V is TRBV7-9; 7 bases map to TRBD1. The CDR3 spans 14 residues. The germline V gene has CDR1 SEHNR and CDR2 FQNEAQ (reference sequence). J was trimmed by 0 bases and V by 3 bases; bases with no gene match: 2. CDR3 sequence reads: CASSLGQSSYEQYF. The DNA for the CDR3 is TGTGCCAGCAGCTTGGGACAGTCCTCCTACGAGCAGTACTTC.

Points on this clone: One junction end does not reproduce the germline sequence, and a read error may be involved. This chain joins TRBV7-7 and TRBJ2-1; possibly TRBD2 for D (5 bases). This CDR3 is 14 amino acids long. The germline V gene has CDR1 SSHAT and CDR2 FNYEAQ (reference sequence). CDR3 DNA: TGTGCTAGCAGCTTAGCGCCCGGTGCATATGAGCAGTTCTTC. It is translated as CASSLAPGAYEQFF.

The chain joins TRBV11-2 to TRBJ2-5; TRBD1 is a possible D gene (5 bases). The length of the CDR3 is 15 residues. V shed 1 base and J shed 5 bases, with 14 bases lying between them. Germline assignment: CDR1 SGHAT and CDR2 FQNNGV. CDR3 in amino acids: CASSLAWGATETQYF. CDR3 DNA: TGTGCCAGCAGCTTAGCTTGGGGCGCGACGGAGACCCAGTACTTC.

This sequence joins TRBV28 and TRBJ1-5, with a possible D match to TRBD1 (6 bases). Trimming took 11 bases from V and 1 from J, leaving 12 bases between them. CDR1 and CDR2 (germline): MDHEN, SYDVKM. The CDR3 is 13 amino acids. CDR3: CAGWDISNQPQHF. CDR3 DNA: TGTGCCGGCTGGGACATAAGCAATCAGCCCCAGCATTTT.